Following are 29 T cell receptor beta chains from one sample sequenced in a study of CD8 T cells in Susac syndrome. When the RNA was reverse transcribed, random hexamers were used with an input of about 0.5 to 1 ug. TCRdb independently ran MiXCR on the immunoSEQ multiplex PCR reads; one entry per CDR3 protein. The table shows about 300,000 distinct CDR3 sequences, with about 88% occurring only once. The source material was CD8+ T cells from PBMCs. These receptors were taken from a human donor with multiple sclerosis.

The J gene is TRBJ2-3, the V gene TRBV5-4; the D is unclear. Germline values: CDR1 SGHNT, CDR2 YYREEE (reference sequence). The CDR3 sequence is 14 residues long. V was cut by 4 bases and J by 1 base, with 10 bases left in between. Written as DNA, the CDR3 is TGTGCCAGCAGCCCCGACTGGGGCACAGATACGCAGTATTTT. Its translation is CASSPDWGTDTQYF.

The CDR3 sequence: CASSLRLAKAGELFF. The CDR3 DNA is TGTGCCAGCAGTTTGAGGCTAGCGAAGGCCGGGGAGCTGTTTTTT. The rearrangement links TRBV5-4 to TRBJ2-2; TRBD2 might be the D (6 bases). The CDR3 covers 15 residues. CDR1 is SGHNT, CDR2 YYREEE, per germline (reference sequence). Trimming took 5 bases from V and 6 from J, leaving 17 bases between them. Combining the CDR3 with reference TRBV5-4 and TRBJ2-2 gives the whole variable domain ETGVTQSPTHLIKTRGQQVTLRCSSQSGHNTVSWYQQALGQGPQFIFQYYREEENGRGNFPPRFSGLQFPNYSSELNVNALELDDSALYLCASSLRLAKAGELFFGEGSRLTVL.

This clonotype has only one observation. The chain uses TRBV7-8 and TRBJ2-2; D remains unclear. CDR3 length equals 13 residues. The V end lost 5 bases, the J end lost 4 bases, and 8 bases lay between the germline ends. Germline V gene sequence: CDR1 SGHVS, CDR2 FQNEAQ. The DNA for the CDR3 is TGTGCCAGCAGCGGCCCTCCCACCGGGGAGCTGTTTTTT. Amino acids: CASSGPPTGELFF.

CDR3 amino acids: CASSPGPGTGYEQYF. CDR3 bases: TGTGCCAGCAGTCCCGGTCCCGGGACAGGGTACGAGCAGTACTTC. The rearrangement uses TRBV28 and TRBJ2-7, with 9 bases lining up with TRBD1. This CDR3 region has 15 residues. Trimming at V came to 5 bases and at J to 4 bases, leaving 9 bases not matched to a gene. Germline CDR1 reads MDHEN; CDR2 reads SYDVKM.

The chain carries TRBV5-5 and TRBJ2-7; D may be TRBD1 or TRBD2 (5 bases each). From germline, CDR1 is SGHKS and CDR2 YYEKEE (reference sequence). V was pared by 0 bases and J by 3 bases, with 16 bases between. The CDR3 contains 16 residues. CDR3 nucleotide sequence: TGTGCCAGCAGCTTGGCCCTGGGGACCAAAATCTACGAGCAGTACTTC. Encoded protein: CASSLALGTKIYEQYF.

The V gene is TRBV3-1, the J gene TRBJ2-2; D is unclear. The germline V gene has CDR1 LGHDT and CDR2 YNNKEL (reference sequence). The CDR3 contains 15 residues. Trimming removed 4 bases at V and 1 base at J, with 10 bases between. CDR3 DNA sequence: TGTGCCAGCAGCCGCTATTACGAGAACACCGGGGAGCTGTTTTTT. This sequence encodes CASSRYYENTGELFF. The whole variable domain, remainder taken from reference TRBV3-1 and TRBJ2-2, is DTAVSQTPKYLVTQMGNDKSIKCEQNLGHDTMYWYKQDSKKFLKIMFSYNNKELIINETVPNRFSPKSPDKAHLNLHINSLELGDSAVYFCASSRYYENTGELFFGEGSRLTVL.

V is TRBV28 and J is TRBJ2-6; 8 positions match TRBD1. The CDR3 runs to 16 residues. Per germline, CDR1 MDHEN and CDR2 SYDVKM. The trim removed 4 bases at V and 1 base at J, leaving 3 bases unmatched. The CDR3 DNA sequence: TGTGCCAGCAGTTGGCGGACAGGGTCTGGGGCCAACGTCCTGACTTTC. Protein sequence: CASSWRTGSGANVLTF. Supplemented by reference TRBV28 and TRBJ2-6, the full variable domain reads DVKVTQSSRYLVKRTGEKVFLECVQDMDHENMFWYRQDPGLGLRLIYFSYDVKMKEKGDIPEGYSVSREKKERFSLILESASTNQTSMYLCASSWRTGSGANVLTFGAGSRLTVL.

The gene calls are TRBV7-9 and TRBJ2-1; 12 bases fit TRBD2. V was pared by 6 bases and J by 8 bases, with 11 bases of the junction left unmatched. Per the germline V gene, CDR1 is SEHNR and CDR2 is FQNEAQ (reference sequence). The CDR3 runs to 16 residues. Written as DNA, the CDR3 is TGTGCCAGCAGTCCTAACCTAGCGGGAGGGCCCCATGAGCAGTTCTTC. This encodes CASSPNLAGGPHEQFF.

V gene TRBV19 combines with J gene TRBJ1-2; D unclear. The CDR3 runs to 15 residues. V was pared by 0 bases and J by 3 bases, with 11 bases between. Germline CDR1 LNHDA, CDR2 SQIVND (reference sequence). This CDR3 reads CASSIELEADYGYTF. The DNA of the CDR3 is TGTGCCAGTAGTATAGAGCTAGAGGCGGACTATGGCTACACCTTC.

The rearrangement joins TRBV27 to TRBJ2-1; no definite D call. The CDR3 contains 16 residues. The V end was cut by 3 bases, the J end by 0 bases, with 12 bases between. The germline gives CDR1 MNHEY, CDR2 SMNVEV (reference sequence). CDR3 DNA sequence: TGTGCCAGCAGTTTCTGGGCAGGAAGCTCCTACAATGAGCAGTTCTTC. Its translation: CASSFWAGSSYNEQFF.

This clonotype was recorded only once. This chain links TRBV27 with TRBJ1-2; D gene unclear. The CDR3 is 18 amino acids. Germline assignment: CDR1 MNHEY and CDR2 SMNVEV (reference sequence). V was clipped by 3 bases and J by 5 bases, with 25 bases between them. As DNA, the CDR3 is TGTGCCAGCAGTTTTCAAATCCCCACGGCCCCGTTTCCATATGGCTACACCTTC. It codes for CASSFQIPTAPFPYGYTF.

V and J are TRBV6-2 or TRBV6-3 and TRBJ2-3, with TRBD2 matching 9 bases. Germline loops: CDR1 MNHEY, CDR2 SVGEGT. The CDR3 has 15 residues. V dropped 6 bases and J dropped 1; count of bases not matched to a gene: 5. CDR3 sequence reads: CASSLKRGGTDTQYF. The DNA of the CDR3 is TGTGCCAGCAGCCTTAAGCGGGGGGGCACAGATACGCAGTATTTT.

A few counts support this clonotype. This sequence joins TRBV28 and TRBJ2-7; 7 positions match TRBD1. CDR1 is MDHEN, CDR2 SYDVKM, per germline. The V gene end was trimmed by 4 bases and the J gene end by 1 base; junction bases not matched to a gene: 4. This CDR3 is 14 amino acids long. The CDR3 nucleotides read TGTGCCAGCAGTTCACCGGACAGGTCCTACGAGCAGTACTTC. Its translation: CASSSPDRSYEQYF.

The chain joins TRBV25-1 to TRBJ2-1; D possibly corresponds to TRBD1 (6 bases). The CDR3 length is 13 residues. The V gene lost 2 bases and the J gene lost 8 bases, with 10 bases spanning the gap. The germline V gene encodes CDR1 MGHDK and CDR2 SYGVNS. The CDR3 DNA reads as TGTGCCAGCAGTGAAGGGGGCGTCGATGAGCAGTTCTTC. It yields the protein CASSEGGVDEQFF.

The rearrangement links TRBV4-1 to TRBJ1-5; D is uncertain. V was cut by 1 base and J by 6 bases, with 13 bases left in between. CDR1 and CDR2 (germline): MGHRA, YSYEKL. The CDR3 consists of 15 residues. This CDR3 is CASSQGSSEGQPQHF. CDR3 nucleotide sequence: TGCGCCAGCAGCCAAGGGTCCTCGGAGGGTCAGCCCCAGCATTTT.

This clonotype appeared a few times. The V call is TRBV5-5, the J call TRBJ1-2; D gene ambiguous. CDR1 is SGHKS and CDR2 is YYEKEE in the germline V gene (reference sequence). The CDR3 covers 11 residues. Trimming took off 0 bases at V and 8 bases at J, with 5 bases between the two ends. CDR3 in DNA: TGTGCCAGCAGCTTGGGCAACGGCTACACCTTC. It translates to CASSLGNGYTF.

The sample holds one count of this clonotype. J is TRBJ2-1 and V is TRBV19; D is uncertain. The length of the CDR3 is 14 residues. Germline values: CDR1 LNHDA, CDR2 SQIVND (reference sequence). With 7 bases removed from V and 5 bases from J, the gap between germline ends came to 15 bases. The CDR3 region is CASNPGPTNNEQFF. In DNA form, the CDR3 reads TGTGCCAGTAACCCCGGTCCCACTAACAATGAGCAGTTCTTC.

J is TRBJ2-5 and V is TRBV29-1; D possibly uses TRBD1 or TRBD2 (5 bases each). Per the germline V gene, CDR1 is SQVTM and CDR2 is ANQGSEA. The CDR3 runs to 14 residues. Trimming cost V 4 bases and J 5 bases, with 17 bases left between them. This CDR3 reads CSVARDPKGETQYF. CDR3 coding DNA: TGCAGCGTTGCCCGGGACCCCAAGGGGGAGACCCAGTACTTC.

A single count supports this clonotype. V and J are TRBV7-9 and TRBJ1-1; 11 nucleotides line up with TRBD1. Germline CDR1 and CDR2: SEHNR and FQNEAQ (reference sequence). The CDR3 has 17 residues. The V segment lost 2 bases and the J segment 6 bases; nucleotides outside the gene matches: 11. CDR3 residues: CASSLPLGQGARPEAFF. The CDR3 nucleotides read TGTGCCAGCAGCTTACCTTTAGGACAGGGGGCTCGACCTGAAGCTTTCTTT. The full variable domain, rest sourced from reference TRBV7-9 and TRBJ1-1, is DTGVSQNPRHKITKRGQNVTFRCDPISEHNRLYWYRQTLGQGPEFLTYFQNEAQLEKSRLLSDRFSAERPKGSFSTLEIQRTEQGDSAMYLCASSLPLGQGARPEAFFGQGTRLTVV.

The chain employs TRBV2 and TRBJ1-4, with TRBD1 matching over 7 bases. CDR1 and CDR2 (germline): SNHLY, FYNNEI. Losses at the gene ends were 1 base for V and 14 bases for J; bases not matched to a gene: 4. CDR3 length: 12 amino acids. The CDR3 DNA reads TGTGCCAGCAGTGAAGAGGCAGGGGGGCTGTTTTTT. Translating it yields CASSEEAGGLFF.

The chain joins TRBV28 to TRBJ2-7; 7 nucleotides line up with TRBD1. J lost 4 bases, V lost 6 bases, and 15 bases had no gene match. This CDR3 region has 16 residues. Looked up from germline, CDR1 is MDHEN and CDR2 is SYDVKM. Written as DNA, the CDR3 is TGTGCCAGCAGCCCCAGACGGACAGGCACAAATTACGAGCAGTACTTC. Protein: CASSPRRTGTNYEQYF.

This clonotype was observed a handful of times. The chain joins TRBV28 to TRBJ2-3, with D perhaps matching TRBD2 (5 bases). Per germline, CDR1 MDHEN and CDR2 SYDVKM. Trimming stripped 3 bases from V and 3 bases from J, with 16 bases between. The CDR3 loop spans 16 amino acids. The chain's CDR3 is CASSFDAGYGTDTQYF. In DNA form, the CDR3 reads TGTGCCAGCAGTTTTGATGCGGGTTATGGAACAGATACGCAGTATTTT.

This clonotype was counted once. The genes are TRBV11-2 and TRBJ2-7; perhaps TRBD2 as D (6 bases). V lost 4 bases and J 3 bases, leaving 19 bases between the germline ends. From germline, CDR1 is SGHAT and CDR2 FQNNGV. CDR3 size: 16 residues. CDR3 DNA sequence: TGTGCCAGCAGCTCCTTTGGGGGGACGGTCAACTACGAGCAGTACTTC. Its protein product is CASSSFGGTVNYEQYF. The full variable domain, in which reference TRBV11-2 and TRBJ2-7 provide the parts outside the CDR3, is EAGVAQSPRYKIIEKRQSVAFWCNPISGHATLYWYQQILGQGPKLLIQFQNNGVVDDSQLPKDRFSAERLKGVDSTLKIQPAKLEDSAVYLCASSSFGGTVNYEQYFGPGTRLTVT.

This chain's CDR3 is CASSNDGTRIQETQYF. The CDR3, as DNA: TGTGCCAGCAGTAACGACGGGACTAGAATCCAAGAGACCCAGTACTTC. The rearrangement joins TRBV6-5 to TRBJ2-5, with 8 bases matching TRBD2. The CDR3 length is 16 residues. V dropped 5 bases and J dropped 1; count of bases not matched to a gene: 9. Germline CDR1 reads MNHEY; CDR2 reads SVGAGI.

This chain links TRBV6-1 with TRBJ2-3, with 13 bases identical to TRBD2. Germline V gene data show CDR1 as MNHNS and CDR2 as SASEGT. Losses at the gene ends were 1 base for V and 7 bases for J; bases not matched to a gene: 5. CDR3 length: 16 amino acids. The CDR3, as DNA: TGTGCCAGCAGTGAAGGGTGGACTAGCGGGAGACATACGCAGTATTTT. Translating gives CASSEGWTSGRHTQYF.

CDR3 DNA: TGTGCCAGCTCAGCAAGGGAGCGGAGCACCGGGGAGCTGTTTTTT. The encoded protein is CASSARERSTGELFF. The chain combines TRBV18 with TRBJ2-2; D perhaps matches TRBD2 (5 bases). Trimming removed 5 bases from V and 4 bases from J, with 14 bases in between. Germline V gene sequence: CDR1 KGHSH, CDR2 LQKENI. This CDR3 spans 15 amino acids.

This chain links TRBV23-1 with TRBJ1-3; D is possibly TRBD1 (5 bases). TRBV23-1 is known as an ORF, though its function is uncertain. The V end lost 1 base, the J end lost 0 bases, and 10 bases lay between the germline ends. This CDR3 is built from 16 residues. CDR3 DNA sequence: TGCGCCAGCAGTCAATGGGACCTCCGCTCTGGAAACACCATATATTTT. It encodes CASSQWDLRSGNTIYF.

This chain joins TRBV7-9 and TRBJ2-1; D perhaps matches TRBD1 (6 bases). The CDR3 extends over 17 amino acids. From germline, CDR1 is SEHNR and CDR2 FQNEAQ (reference sequence). V shed 3 bases and J shed 0 bases, with 15 bases lying between them. This CDR3 reads CASSFFSDSRSYNEQFF. Here the CDR3 DNA reads TGTGCCAGCAGCTTTTTTTCGGACAGTCGCTCCTACAATGAGCAGTTCTTC.

The DNA of the CDR3 is TGTGCCAGCAGTTTTATCTTCCCCCCCGAGGGGAAAAACATTCAGTACTTC. It translates to CASSFIFPPEGKNIQYF. The chain uses TRBV27 and TRBJ2-4, with D perhaps matching TRBD1 or TRBD2 (5 bases each). The CDR3 runs to 17 residues. V lost 3 bases to trimming and J lost 4 bases, with 19 bases between them. Per germline, CDR1 MNHEY and CDR2 SMNVEV (reference sequence).